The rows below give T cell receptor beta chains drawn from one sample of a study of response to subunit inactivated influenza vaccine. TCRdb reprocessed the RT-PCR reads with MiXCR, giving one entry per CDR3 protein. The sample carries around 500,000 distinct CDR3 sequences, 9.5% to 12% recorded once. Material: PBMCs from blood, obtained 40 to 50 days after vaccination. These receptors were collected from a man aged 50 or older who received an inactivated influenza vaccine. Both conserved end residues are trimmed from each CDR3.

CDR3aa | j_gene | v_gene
ASSRDLTDTQY | TRBJ2-3 | TRBV6-2/TRBV6-3
ASSYAAGHHQETQY | TRBJ2-5 | TRBV6-2/TRBV6-3
SARTSGLTSSYEQY | TRBJ2-7 | TRBV20-1
ASSQEGPDYGYT | TRBJ1-2 | TRBV3-1
ASSLSTGTYEQY | TRBJ2-7 | TRBV7-2
ASSSETGQTYNEQF | TRBJ2-1 | TRBV28
SARHRGNYGYT | TRBJ1-2 | TRBV20-1
ASSLSTGTGLRGAQF | TRBJ2-1 | TRBV19
ASIGEGYEQY | TRBJ2-7 | TRBV2
ASIPRPVDSYEQY | TRBJ2-7 | TRBV28
ASSGLAANNEQF | TRBJ2-1 | TRBV2
SVEDLQPQH | TRBJ1-5 | TRBV29-1
ASSLNEYNEQF | TRBJ2-1 | TRBV7-9
ASSLSYRSGNTIY | TRBJ1-3 | TRBV27
ASSQESPGGNQPQH | TRBJ1-5 | TRBV4-1
SASVRGGEQF | TRBJ2-1 | TRBV20-1
ASSSTPRVGYT | TRBJ1-2 | TRBV12-3/TRBV12-4
ASRLTSGGKRTDTQY | TRBJ2-3 | TRBV6-5
ASSSTATISGANVLT | TRBJ2-6 | TRBV5-1
ASSYSTGQGFSGYT | TRBJ1-2 | TRBV6-5
SAGTSGEETQY | TRBJ2-5 | TRBV20-1
ASSTGTGSTYEQY | TRBJ2-7 | TRBV5-1
ASSLAPDTQY | TRBJ2-3 | TRBV7-9
ASSPGLAGEGEQY | TRBJ2-7 | TRBV9
SATLAGAPYNEQF | TRBJ2-1 | TRBV20-1
ATSPRQGANSYEQY | TRBJ2-7 | TRBV15
SASEDTLSNQPQH | TRBJ1-5 | TRBV20-1
ASGLHYNEQF | TRBJ2-1 | TRBV12-5
ASSPSGNAPLH | TRBJ1-6 | TRBV12-3/TRBV12-4
ASRQSLDTQY | TRBJ2-3 | TRBV6-2/TRBV6-3
ASSYPRTGRIGELF | TRBJ2-2 | TRBV6-2/TRBV6-3
ASSPGQSLNSPLH | TRBJ1-6 | TRBV4-3
ASSYLAPKETQY | TRBJ2-5 | TRBV25-1
SARDPGQGPYGYT | TRBJ1-2 | TRBV20-1
ASSLQGRSYGYT | TRBJ1-2 | TRBV5-6
SARGRYTGELF | TRBJ2-2 | TRBV20-1
SATHHVYNEQF | TRBJ2-1 | TRBV20-1
ATSALAGREQY | TRBJ2-7 | TRBV24-1
ASSRTGTAAGEQY | TRBJ2-7 | TRBV27
ASSYFDSSSGANVLT | TRBJ2-6 | TRBV5-1
ASRRLAGATQETQY | TRBJ2-5 | TRBV5-1
ASSQDGGTEAF | TRBJ1-1 | TRBV4-3
ASSLEGLGGNEQF | TRBJ2-1 | TRBV7-9
ASSFGAGEAF | TRBJ1-1 | TRBV12-3/TRBV12-4
ASSLGVGVGQY | TRBJ2-3 | TRBV11-2
ASSFTGLATQETQY | TRBJ2-5 | TRBV7-8
ASSYRQGESSGNTIY | TRBJ1-3 | TRBV5-7
ASSRAGNEQF | TRBJ2-1 | TRBV12-3/TRBV12-4
SASERGNTEAF | TRBJ1-1 | TRBV20-1
ASSPEVWNTEAF | TRBJ1-1 | TRBV18
ASSRRVETQY | TRBJ2-5 | TRBV7-2
ASSLAPGQRNQETQY | TRBJ2-5 | TRBV5-1